This T cell receptor (beta chain) stems from a study of naive and memory T cell subsets. Separate alpha and beta amplification began at the second PCR step. Four subsets defined by CD45RA and CD27 were sorted after CD3, CD4, CD8 and live/dead staining. Two oligonucleotides, mixed equimolar, formed the beta constant-region primer covering TRBC1 and TRBC2. The ligated cDNA underwent four PCR rounds using SP2 and nested alpha and beta constant-region primers. An oligonucleotide with the SP2 primer and a 12-nucleotide UMI was ligated to the cDNA 3' end. TCRdb re-derived calls from the UMI-ligation and nested PCR reads in MiXCR, one entry per CDR3 protein. The data show 15,000 to 20,000 distinct CDR3 sequences, roughly 8.7% seen once. Study-level results: Over 85% of naive TCR sequences appeared only once, unlike memory subsets.

The CDR3 extends over 16 amino acids. Germline values: CDR1 MGHRA, CDR2 YSYEKL. Trimming took 0 bases from V and 4 from J, leaving 13 bases between them. This clonotype is large in the sample. No antigen is known for it. Input material: central memory CD8+ T cells from blood. This TCR derives from a human donor in good health. The chain combines TRBV4-1 with TRBJ2-1, with unresolved D. For the CDR3, the DNA is TGCGCCAGCAGCCAAGAAAACCCACCCTCTTACAATGAGCAGTTCTTC. Translated, it gives CASSQENPPSYNEQFF.